This TCR beta chain was recovered during a study of shared clonotypes between healthy human individuals. Overall study context: There were three CD4 naive, three CD4 memory, two CD8 naive and one CD8 memory plates per donor.

General study findings and limits: The small donor group covered limited genetic and exposure diversity.

Terminally differentiated effector memory CD45RA+ cells were left out of the naive CD8 fraction, which was CD45RO-negative and positively selected for CCR7. Germline lookup yields CDR1 LNHDA and CDR2 SQIVND (reference sequence). The V segment lost 5 bases and the J segment 4 bases; nucleotides outside the gene matches: 7. This CDR3 region has 14 residues. Concerning this clone: The antigen is undetermined.

Genomic DNA of every subset was divided equally among multiple immunoSEQ plates. TCRdb keeps only in-frame clones here, not all; method: immunoSEQ multiplex PCR. The table includes roughly 770,000 clones, 90% to 97% detected once. The specimen was naive CD8+ T cells sorted from blood. This receptor was identified in a young man in good health. V usage is TRBV19 and J usage is TRBJ1-2; 7 bases map to TRBD1. In DNA, the CDR3 is TGTGCCAGTAGTGACAGGGAGGGAGGCTATGGCTACACCTTC. This encodes CASSDREGGYGYTF.